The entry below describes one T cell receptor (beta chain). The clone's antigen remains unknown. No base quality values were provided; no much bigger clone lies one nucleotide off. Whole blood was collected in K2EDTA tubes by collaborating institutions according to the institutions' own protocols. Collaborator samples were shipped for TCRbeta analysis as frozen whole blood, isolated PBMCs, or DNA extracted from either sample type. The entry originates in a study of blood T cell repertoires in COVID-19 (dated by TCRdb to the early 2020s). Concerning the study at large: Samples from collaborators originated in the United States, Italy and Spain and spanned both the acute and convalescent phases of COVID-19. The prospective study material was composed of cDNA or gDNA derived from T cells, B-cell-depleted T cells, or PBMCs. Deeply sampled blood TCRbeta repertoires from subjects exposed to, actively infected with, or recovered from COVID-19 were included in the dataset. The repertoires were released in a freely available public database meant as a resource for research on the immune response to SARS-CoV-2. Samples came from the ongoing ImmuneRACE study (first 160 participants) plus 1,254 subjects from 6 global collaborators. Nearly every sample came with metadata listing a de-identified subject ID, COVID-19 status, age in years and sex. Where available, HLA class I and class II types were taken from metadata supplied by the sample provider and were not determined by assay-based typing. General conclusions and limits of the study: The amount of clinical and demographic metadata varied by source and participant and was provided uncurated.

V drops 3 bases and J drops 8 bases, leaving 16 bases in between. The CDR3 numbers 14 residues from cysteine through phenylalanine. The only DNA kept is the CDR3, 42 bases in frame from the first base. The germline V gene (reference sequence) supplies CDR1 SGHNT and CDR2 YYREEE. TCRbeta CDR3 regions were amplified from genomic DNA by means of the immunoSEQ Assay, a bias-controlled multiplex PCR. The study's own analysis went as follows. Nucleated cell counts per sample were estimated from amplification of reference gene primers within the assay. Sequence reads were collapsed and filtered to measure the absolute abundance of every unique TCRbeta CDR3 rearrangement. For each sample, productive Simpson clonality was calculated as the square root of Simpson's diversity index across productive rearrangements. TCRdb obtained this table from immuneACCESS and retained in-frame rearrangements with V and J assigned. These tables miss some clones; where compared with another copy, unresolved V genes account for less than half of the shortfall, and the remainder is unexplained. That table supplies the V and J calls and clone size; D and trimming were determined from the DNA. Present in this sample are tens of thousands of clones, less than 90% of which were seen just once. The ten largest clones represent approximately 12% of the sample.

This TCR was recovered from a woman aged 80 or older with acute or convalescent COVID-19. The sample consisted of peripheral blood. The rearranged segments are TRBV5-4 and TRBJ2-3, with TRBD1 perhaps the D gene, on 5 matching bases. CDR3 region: CASSSNQGAATQYF. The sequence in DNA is TGTGCCAGCAGCTCGAACCAGGGTGCCGCTACGCAGTATTTT.